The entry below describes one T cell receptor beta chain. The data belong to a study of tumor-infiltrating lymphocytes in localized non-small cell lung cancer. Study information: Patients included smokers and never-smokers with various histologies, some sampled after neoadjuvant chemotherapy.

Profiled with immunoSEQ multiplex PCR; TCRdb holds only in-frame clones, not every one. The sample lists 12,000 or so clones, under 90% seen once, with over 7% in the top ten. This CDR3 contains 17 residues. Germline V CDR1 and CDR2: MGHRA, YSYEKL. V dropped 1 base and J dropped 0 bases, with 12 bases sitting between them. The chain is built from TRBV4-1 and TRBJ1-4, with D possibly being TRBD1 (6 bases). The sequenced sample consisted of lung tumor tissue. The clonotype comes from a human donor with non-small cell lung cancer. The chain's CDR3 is CASSQVRGGSTNEKLFF. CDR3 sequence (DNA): TGCGCCAGCAGCCAAGTAAGGGGGGGCTCAACTAATGAAAAACTGTTTTTT.